The T cell receptor (beta chain) described here comes from a study of molecular identifiers for immune sequencing clone quantification. Deletions cut 3 bases from V and 6 bases from J, with 8 bases between. The length of the CDR3 is 12 residues. Naive CD8 T cells, phenotype CD8+CD4-CCR7+CD45RA+, were sorted. Previously reported methods and listed TCR primers produced the bulk TCR libraries. TCRdb fed the PCR reads into MiXCR, producing one record per CDR3 protein. The data contain nearly 650,000 distinct CDR3 sequences, about 25% of them singletons. This TCR derives from a human donor in good health. Some libraries in this study had Jurkat cell RNA spiked in. The rearrangement joins TRBV12-3 or TRBV12-4 to TRBJ1-1; no definite D call. Sequenced: naive CD8+ T cells from blood, with Jurkat cell RNA spiked in. The subset is: FACS-sorted CD8+CD4-CCR7+CD45RA+ naive T cells. CDR3 nucleotides: TGTGCCAGCAGTTTTCGCCTTGCTGAAGCTTTCTTT. Amino acids: CASSFRLAEAFF.